These 6 T cell receptor beta chains were sequenced from one sample in a study of long-term antiretroviral therapy in people with HIV. They ran version v3.0 of the immunoSEQ assay at survey level. TCRdb keeps only in-frame clones here, not all; method: immunoSEQ multiplex PCR. The profile shows approximately 33,000 clones, roughly 88% of them singletons. The sample consisted of unsorted PBMCs, taken 0.8 years before starting antiretroviral therapy. The receptors were sampled from a man aged 18 to 35 with HIV.

This clone was observed a handful of times. The chain is built from TRBV9 and TRBJ1-6; D ambiguous. Germline V gives CDR1 SGDLS, CDR2 YYNGEE. The V gene lost 0 bases and the J gene lost 10 bases, with 5 bases spanning the gap. This CDR3 has 12 residues. DNA of the CDR3: TGTGCCAGCAGCGTAGCGGGGTCACCCCTCCACTTT. Residues: CASSVAGSPLHF.

The chain is built from TRBV5-1 and TRBJ1-4; D not resolved. The CDR3 totals 14 residues. V was trimmed by 1 base and J by 5 bases, leaving 9 bases between them. Germline CDR1 and CDR2: SGHRS and YFSETQ. The CDR3 sequence is CASSLQSVNEKLFF. The CDR3 DNA sequence: TGCGCCAGCAGCTTGCAGTCAGTAAATGAAAAACTGTTTTTT.

This clone was counted once. The chain combines TRBV9 with TRBJ2-3, with D uncertain. Germline CDR1 reads SGDLS; CDR2 reads YYNGEE. Trimming took 0 bases from V and 0 from J, leaving 5 bases between them. The CDR3 covers 14 residues. Here the CDR3 DNA reads TGTGCCAGCAGCGTAGATGGGAGCACAGATACGCAGTATTTT. The encoded protein is CASSVDGSTDTQYF.

This clone was seen only once. V gene TRBV5-4 combines with J gene TRBJ2-1; possible D gene TRBD1, 7 bases. The CDR3 runs 15 residues. V lost 6 bases and J lost 5, with 18 bases in between. Germline loops: CDR1 SGHNT, CDR2 YYREEE (reference sequence). CDR3 in amino acids: CASNTLRGADNEQFF. Written as DNA, the CDR3 is TGTGCCAGCAACACTCTCAGGGGGGCGGACAATGAGCAGTTCTTC.

This chain joins TRBV4-1 and TRBJ1-1, with D maybe TRBD1 (5 bases). The germline V gene has CDR1 MGHRA and CDR2 YSYEKL. CDR3 length: 12 residues. Trimming stripped 4 bases from V and 4 bases from J, with 7 bases between. DNA of the CDR3: TGCGCCAGCAGCCTCCAGGGCACTGAAGCTTTCTTT. This codes for CASSLQGTEAFF.

Remarks on this clone: The junction departs from germline at one end; a sequencing error may be responsible. CDR3 bases: TGTGCCAGCAGCATAGGGGGACGGCACACTGAAGCTTTCTTT. Translating gives CASSIGGRHTEAFF. This rearrangement joins TRBV13 to TRBJ1-1; possibly TRBD1 for D (6 bases). The length of the CDR3 is 14 residues. CDR1 is PRHDT and CDR2 is FYEKMQ in the germline V gene (reference sequence).